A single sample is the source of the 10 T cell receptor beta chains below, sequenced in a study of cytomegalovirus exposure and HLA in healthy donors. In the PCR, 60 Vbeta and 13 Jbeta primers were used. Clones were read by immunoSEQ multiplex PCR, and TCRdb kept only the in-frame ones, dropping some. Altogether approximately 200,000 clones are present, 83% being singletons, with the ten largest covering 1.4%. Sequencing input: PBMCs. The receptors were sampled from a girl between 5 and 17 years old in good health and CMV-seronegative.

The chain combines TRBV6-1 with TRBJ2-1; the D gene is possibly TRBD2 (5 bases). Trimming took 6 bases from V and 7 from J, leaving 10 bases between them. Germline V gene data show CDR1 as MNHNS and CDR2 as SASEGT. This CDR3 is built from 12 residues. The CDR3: CASRESGNEQFF. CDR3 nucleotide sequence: TGTGCCAGCAGAGAGAGCGGAAATGAGCAGTTCTTC.

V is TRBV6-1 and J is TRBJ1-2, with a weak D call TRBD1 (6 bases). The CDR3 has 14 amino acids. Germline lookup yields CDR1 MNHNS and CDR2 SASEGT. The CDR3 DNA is TGTACCACTCTAAGGCAGGGGTTATACTATGGCTACACCTTC. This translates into CTTLRQGLYYGYTF.

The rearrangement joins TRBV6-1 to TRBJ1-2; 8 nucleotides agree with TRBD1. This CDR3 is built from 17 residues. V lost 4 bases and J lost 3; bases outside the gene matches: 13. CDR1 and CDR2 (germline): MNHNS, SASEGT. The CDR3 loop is CASSGLTTGTGDYGYTF. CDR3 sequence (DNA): TGTGCCAGCAGTGGACTAACTACCGGGACAGGAGACTATGGCTACACCTTC.

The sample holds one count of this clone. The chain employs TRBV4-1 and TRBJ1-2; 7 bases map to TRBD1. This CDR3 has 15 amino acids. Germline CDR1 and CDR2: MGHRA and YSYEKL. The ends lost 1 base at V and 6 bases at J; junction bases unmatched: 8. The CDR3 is CASSQVEGAPHGYTF. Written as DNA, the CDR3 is TGCGCCAGCAGCCAAGTCGAGGGGGCGCCTCATGGCTACACCTTC.

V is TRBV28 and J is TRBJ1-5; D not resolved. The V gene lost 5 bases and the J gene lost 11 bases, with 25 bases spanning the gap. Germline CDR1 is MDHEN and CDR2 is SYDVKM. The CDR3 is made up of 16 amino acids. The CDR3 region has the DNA TGTGCCAGCAGTCCCCCCGTCTGGGAGACCGGTACGGCCCAGCATTTT. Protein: CASSPPVWETGTAQHF.

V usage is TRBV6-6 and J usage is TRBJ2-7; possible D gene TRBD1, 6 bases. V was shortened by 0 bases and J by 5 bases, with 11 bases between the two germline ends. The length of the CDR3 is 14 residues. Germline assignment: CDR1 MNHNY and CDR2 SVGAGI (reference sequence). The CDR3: CASSYSDRRDEQYF. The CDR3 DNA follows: TGTGCCAGCAGTTACTCTGACAGGCGTGACGAGCAGTACTTC.

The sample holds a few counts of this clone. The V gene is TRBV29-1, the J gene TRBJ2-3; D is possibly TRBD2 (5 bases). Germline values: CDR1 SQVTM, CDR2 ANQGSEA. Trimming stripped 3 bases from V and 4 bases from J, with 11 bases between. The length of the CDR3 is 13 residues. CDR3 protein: CSVDKRNSDTQYF. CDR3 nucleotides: TGCAGCGTTGATAAGCGGAACTCAGATACGCAGTATTTT.

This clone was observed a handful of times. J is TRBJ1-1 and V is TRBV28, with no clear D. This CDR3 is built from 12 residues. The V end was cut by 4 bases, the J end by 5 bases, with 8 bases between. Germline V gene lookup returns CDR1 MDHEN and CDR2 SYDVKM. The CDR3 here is CASSYGGTEAFF. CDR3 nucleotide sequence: TGTGCCAGCAGTTACGGCGGAACTGAAGCTTTCTTT.

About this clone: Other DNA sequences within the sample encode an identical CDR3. The CDR3 sequence: CSVASNTEAFF. DNA for the CDR3: TGCAGCGTTGCATCGAACACTGAAGCTTTCTTT. The chain carries TRBV29-1 and TRBJ1-1, with D uncertain. V was clipped by 4 bases and J by 1 base, with 4 bases between them. The germline V gene has CDR1 SQVTM and CDR2 ANQGSEA. The CDR3 is 11 residues long.

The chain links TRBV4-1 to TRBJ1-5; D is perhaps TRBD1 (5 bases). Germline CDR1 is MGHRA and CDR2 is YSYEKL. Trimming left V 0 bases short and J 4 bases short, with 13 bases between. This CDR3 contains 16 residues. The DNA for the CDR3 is TGCGCCAGCAGCCAAGAAGGGGCGGCCTTTAATCAGCCCCAGCATTTT. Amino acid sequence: CASSQEGAAFNQPQHF.